This TCR beta chain was obtained from a study of T cell changes during pregnancy in multiple sclerosis. Sequencing was performed with immunoSEQ multiplex PCR; in TCRdb, only in-frame clones are kept and a portion is missing. This table has 70,000 or so clones, nearly 95% appearing once. This CDR3 spans 14 amino acids. Germline V gene sequence: CDR1 SNHLY, CDR2 FYNNEI. Deletions cut 5 bases from V and 4 bases from J, with 12 bases between. Here the sequenced sample was CD4+ T cells from peripheral blood mononuclear cells, taken after pregnancy. The rearrangement links TRBV2 to TRBJ1-3; D is unclear. This receptor was identified in a female donor with multiple sclerosis, enrolled in a pregnancy study. CDR3 residues: CASSNGGSGNTIYF. The CDR3 region has the DNA TGTGCCAGCAGTAATGGCGGGTCCGGAAACACCATATATTTT.